A selection of T cell receptor beta chains follows, all from one sample in a study of PD-L1 blockade in urothelial cancer. Libraries were prepared by immunoSEQ multiplex PCR; TCRdb keeps only in-frame clonotypes and omits some of them. This table holds 23,000 or so clones, approximately 77% found once. The source was PBMCs, collected around atezolizumab (anti-PD-L1) treatment. These receptors all come from a man between 70 and 80 years old with urothelial cancer. CDR3s include the opening cysteine and the closing phenylalanine or tryptophan. The D gene is left open where the match is weak. Clone size appears in some rows only: once, few, many, or a class for an expanded clone.

d_call	clone_size	j_call	v_call	cdr3_aa	cdr3_nt
.	.	TRBJ1-4	TRBV4-3	CASSQGLSSNEKLFF	TGCGCCAGCAGCCAAGGGTTGAGTAGTAATGAAAAACTGTTTTTT
TRBD1	.	TRBJ1-2	TRBV6-1	CASSGRPGQGSSKNYGYTF	TGTGCCAGCAGTGGACGCCCGGGACAGGGGAGTAGTAAGAACTATGGCTACACCTTC
.	.	TRBJ2-2	TRBV7-3	CASSLNGAANTGELFF	TGTGCCAGCAGCTTAAACGGAGCGGCGAACACCGGGGAGCTGTTTTTT
.	few	TRBJ1-1	TRBV2	CASRIAERTNTEAFF	TGTGCCAGCAGGATTGCGGAGAGAACGAACACTGAAGCTTTCTTT
.	.	TRBJ2-3	TRBV10-2	CATSDTTQYF	TGCGCCACCTCAGATACGACGCAGTATTTT
.	.	TRBJ2-2	TRBV6-1	CASSKETGVETGELFF	TGTGCCAGCAGTAAAGAGACAGGAGTAGAAACCGGGGAGCTGTTTTTT
.	.	TRBJ2-7	TRBV10-2	CASTGTPPHEQYF	TGCGCCAGCACCGGGACTCCCCCCCACGAGCAGTACTTC
.	.	TRBJ2-4	TRBV11-3	CASSLGGRDIQYF	TGTGCCAGCAGCTTAGGGGGCCGAGACATTCAGTACTTC
.	.	TRBJ1-1	TRBV6-1	CASSERAGETEAFF	TGTGCCAGCAGTGAAAGGGCAGGGGAGACTGAAGCTTTCTTT
TRBD1	.	TRBJ2-3	TRBV28	CASSLEVGGVSTDTQYF	TGTGCCAGCAGTTTGGAAGTAGGGGGCGTGAGCACAGATACGCAGTATTTT
.	.	TRBJ2-2	TRBV6-6	CASSPYGINTGELFF	TGTGCCAGCAGTCCCTACGGGATAAACACCGGGGAGCTGTTTTTT
.	.	TRBJ2-7	TRBV5-1	CASSLRRAPYEQYF	TGCGCCAGCAGCTTAAGGAGAGCACCCTACGAGCAGTACTTC
TRBD1	few	TRBJ1-2	TRBV19	CASRDSQFYGYTF	TGTGCCAGCAGGGACAGCCAATTCTATGGCTACACCTTC
TRBD1	.	TRBJ1-2	TRBV7-9	CASSGRDRGFSNYGYTF	TGTGCCAGCAGCGGCCGGGACAGGGGATTCTCTAACTATGGCTACACCTTC
.	.	TRBJ2-1	TRBV28	CASRAASYNEQFF	TGTGCCAGCCGTGCGGCCTCCTACAATGAGCAGTTCTTC
TRBD2	once	TRBJ2-3	TRBV27	CASGGSLSITDTQYF	TGTGCCAGCGGCGGGAGTCTAAGTATCACAGATACGCAGTATTTT